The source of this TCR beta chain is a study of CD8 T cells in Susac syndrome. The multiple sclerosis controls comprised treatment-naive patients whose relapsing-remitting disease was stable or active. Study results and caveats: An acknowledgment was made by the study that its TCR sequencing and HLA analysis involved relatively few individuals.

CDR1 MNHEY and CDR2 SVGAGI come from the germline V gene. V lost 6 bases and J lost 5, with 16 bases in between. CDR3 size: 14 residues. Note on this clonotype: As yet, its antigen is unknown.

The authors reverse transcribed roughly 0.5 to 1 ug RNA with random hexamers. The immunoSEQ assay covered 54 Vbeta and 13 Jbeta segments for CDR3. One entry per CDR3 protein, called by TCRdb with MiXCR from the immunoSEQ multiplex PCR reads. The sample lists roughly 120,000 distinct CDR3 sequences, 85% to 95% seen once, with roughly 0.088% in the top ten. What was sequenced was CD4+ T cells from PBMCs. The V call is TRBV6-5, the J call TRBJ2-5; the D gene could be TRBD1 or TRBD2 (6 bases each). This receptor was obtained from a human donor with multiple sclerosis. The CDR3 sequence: CASSPAGGRETQYF. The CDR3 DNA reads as TGTGCCAGCAGCCCGGCCGGGGGCCGGGAGACCCAGTACTTC.